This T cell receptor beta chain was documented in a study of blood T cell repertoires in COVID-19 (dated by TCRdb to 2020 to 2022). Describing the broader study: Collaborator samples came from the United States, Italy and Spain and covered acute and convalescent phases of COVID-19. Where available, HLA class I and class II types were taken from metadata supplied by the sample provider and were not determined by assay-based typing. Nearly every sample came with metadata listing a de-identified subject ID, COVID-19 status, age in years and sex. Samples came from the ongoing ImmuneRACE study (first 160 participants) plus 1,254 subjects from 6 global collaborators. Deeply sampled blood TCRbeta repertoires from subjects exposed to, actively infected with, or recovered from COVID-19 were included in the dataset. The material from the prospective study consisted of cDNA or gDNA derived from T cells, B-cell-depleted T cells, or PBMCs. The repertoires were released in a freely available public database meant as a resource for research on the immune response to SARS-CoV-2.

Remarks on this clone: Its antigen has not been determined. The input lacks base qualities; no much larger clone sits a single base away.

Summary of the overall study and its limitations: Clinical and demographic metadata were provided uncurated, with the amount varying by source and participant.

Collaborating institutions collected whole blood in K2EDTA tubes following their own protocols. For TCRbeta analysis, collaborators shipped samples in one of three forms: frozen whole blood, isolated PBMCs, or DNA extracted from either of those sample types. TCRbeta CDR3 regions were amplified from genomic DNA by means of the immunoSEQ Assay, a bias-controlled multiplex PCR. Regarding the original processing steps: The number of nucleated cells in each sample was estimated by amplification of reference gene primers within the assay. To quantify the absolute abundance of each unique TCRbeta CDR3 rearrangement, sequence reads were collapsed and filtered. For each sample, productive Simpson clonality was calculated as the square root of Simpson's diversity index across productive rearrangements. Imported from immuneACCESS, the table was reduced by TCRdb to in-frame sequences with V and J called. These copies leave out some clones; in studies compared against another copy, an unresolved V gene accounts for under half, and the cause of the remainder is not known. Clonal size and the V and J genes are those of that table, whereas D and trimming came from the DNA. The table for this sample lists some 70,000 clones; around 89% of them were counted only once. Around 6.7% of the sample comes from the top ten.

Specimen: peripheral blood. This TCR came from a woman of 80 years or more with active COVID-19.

The nucleotides read TGTGCCAGCAGGGCTAGCGGGAGGTATGAGCAGTTCTTC. This codes for CASRASGRYEQFF. The chain is made from TRBV7-9 and TRBJ2-1; 11 junctional bases match TRBD2. Ends trimmed: V by 6 bases, J by 8 bases; bases unmatched to a gene: 3. The germline V gene (reference sequence) provides CDR1 SEHNR and CDR2 FQNEAQ. The cysteine opens and the phenylalanine closes a CDR3 of 13 amino acids. Only CDR3 DNA is held: 39 bases, read in frame from base 1.